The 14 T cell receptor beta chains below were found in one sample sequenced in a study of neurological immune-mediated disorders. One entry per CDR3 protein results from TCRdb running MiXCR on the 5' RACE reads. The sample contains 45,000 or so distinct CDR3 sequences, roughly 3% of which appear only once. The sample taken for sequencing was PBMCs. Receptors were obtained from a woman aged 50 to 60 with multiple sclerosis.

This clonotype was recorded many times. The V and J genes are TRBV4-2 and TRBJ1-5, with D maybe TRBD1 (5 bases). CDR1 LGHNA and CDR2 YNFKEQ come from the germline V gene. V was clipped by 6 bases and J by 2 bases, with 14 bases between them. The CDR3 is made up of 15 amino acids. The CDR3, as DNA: TGTGCCAGCAGTATAAACCCGGGGGGCAATCAGCCCCAGCATTTT. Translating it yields CASSINPGGNQPQHF.

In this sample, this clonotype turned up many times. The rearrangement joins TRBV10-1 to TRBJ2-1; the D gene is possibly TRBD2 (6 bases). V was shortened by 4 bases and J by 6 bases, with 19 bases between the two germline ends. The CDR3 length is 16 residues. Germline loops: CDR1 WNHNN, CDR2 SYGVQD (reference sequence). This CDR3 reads CASSGVDSGELNEQFF. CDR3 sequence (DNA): TGCGCCAGCAGTGGGGTTGATAGCGGAGAACTCAATGAGCAGTTCTTC.

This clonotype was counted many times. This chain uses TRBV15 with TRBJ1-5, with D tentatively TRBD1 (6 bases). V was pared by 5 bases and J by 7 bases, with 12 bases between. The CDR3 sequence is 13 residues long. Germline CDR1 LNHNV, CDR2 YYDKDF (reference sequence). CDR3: CATSGRGRQPQHF. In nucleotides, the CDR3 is TGTGCCACCAGCGGTAGGGGGAGGCAGCCCCAGCATTTT.

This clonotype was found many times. The CDR3 DNA reads as TGTGCCAGTTCCTGGGAGGTATCTAGCACAGATACGCAGTATTTT. Translation gives CASSWEVSSTDTQYF. The chain combines TRBV12-3 or TRBV12-4 with TRBJ2-3; D is perhaps TRBD2 (6 bases). The V gene lost 9 bases and the J gene lost 0 bases, with 16 bases spanning the gap. The CDR3 runs 15 residues.

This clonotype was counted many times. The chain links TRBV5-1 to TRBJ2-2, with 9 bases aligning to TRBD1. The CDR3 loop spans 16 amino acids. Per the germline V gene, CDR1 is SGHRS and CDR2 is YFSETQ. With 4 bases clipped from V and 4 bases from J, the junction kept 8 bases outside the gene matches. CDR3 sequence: CASSPRTGEGTGELFF. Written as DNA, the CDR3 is TGCGCCAGCAGCCCCCGGACAGGGGAGGGCACCGGGGAGCTGTTTTTT.

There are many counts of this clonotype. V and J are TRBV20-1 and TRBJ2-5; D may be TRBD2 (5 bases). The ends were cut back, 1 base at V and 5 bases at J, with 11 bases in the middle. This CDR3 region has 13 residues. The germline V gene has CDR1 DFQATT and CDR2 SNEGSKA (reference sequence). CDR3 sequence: CSARVASTETQYF. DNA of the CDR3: TGCAGTGCTAGAGTTGCTAGCACGGAGACCCAGTACTTC.

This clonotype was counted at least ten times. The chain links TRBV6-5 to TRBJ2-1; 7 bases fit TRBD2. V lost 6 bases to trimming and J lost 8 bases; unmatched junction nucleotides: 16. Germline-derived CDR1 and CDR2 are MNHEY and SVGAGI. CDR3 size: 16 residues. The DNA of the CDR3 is TGTGCCAGCAGGCCCCCCCGGGGGGTCACTGCGGATGAGCAGTTCTTC. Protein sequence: CASRPPRGVTADEQFF.

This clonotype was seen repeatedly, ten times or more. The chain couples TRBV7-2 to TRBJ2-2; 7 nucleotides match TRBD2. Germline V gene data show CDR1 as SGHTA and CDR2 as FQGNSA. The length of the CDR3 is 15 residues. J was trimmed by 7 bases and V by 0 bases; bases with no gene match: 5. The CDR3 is CASSLALAGNGELFF. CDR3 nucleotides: TGTGCCAGCAGCTTAGCCTTAGCGGGTAACGGGGAGCTGTTTTTT.

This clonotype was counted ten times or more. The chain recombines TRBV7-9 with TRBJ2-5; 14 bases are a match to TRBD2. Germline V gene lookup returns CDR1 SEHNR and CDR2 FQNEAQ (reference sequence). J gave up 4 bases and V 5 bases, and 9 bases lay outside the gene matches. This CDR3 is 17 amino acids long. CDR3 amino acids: CASSRPGLAGAGETQYF. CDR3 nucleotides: TGTGCCAGCAGCCGACCGGGACTAGCGGGAGCTGGAGAGACCCAGTACTTC.

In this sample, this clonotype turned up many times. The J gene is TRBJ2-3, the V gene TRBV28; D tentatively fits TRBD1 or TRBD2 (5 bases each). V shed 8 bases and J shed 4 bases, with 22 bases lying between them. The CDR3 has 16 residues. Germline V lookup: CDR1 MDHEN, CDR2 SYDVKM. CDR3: CASDGPLLLGADTQYF. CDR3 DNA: TGTGCCAGCGACGGTCCGCTCCTTTTGGGGGCAGATACGCAGTATTTT.

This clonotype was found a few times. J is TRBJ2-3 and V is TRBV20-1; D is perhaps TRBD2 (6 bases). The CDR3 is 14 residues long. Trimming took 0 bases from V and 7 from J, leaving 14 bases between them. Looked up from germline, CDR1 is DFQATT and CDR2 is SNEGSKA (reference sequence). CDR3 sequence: CSARDRAGRNTQYF. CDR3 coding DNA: TGCAGTGCTAGAGATAGGGCAGGGAGGAATACGCAGTATTTT.

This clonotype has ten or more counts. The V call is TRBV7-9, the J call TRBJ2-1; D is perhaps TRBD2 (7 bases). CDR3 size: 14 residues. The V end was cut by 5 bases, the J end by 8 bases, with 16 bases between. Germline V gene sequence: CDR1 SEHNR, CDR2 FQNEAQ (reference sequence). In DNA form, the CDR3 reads TGTGCCAGCAGCCGGGGGGCCGATTTATATGAGCAGTTCTTC. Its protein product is CASSRGADLYEQFF.

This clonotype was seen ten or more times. CDR3 in amino acids: CASPNPPGVSPSYNEQFF. In DNA, the CDR3 is TGTGCCAGCCCAAACCCCCCGGGAGTTAGCCCATCCTACAATGAGCAGTTCTTC. The rearrangement joins TRBV5-8 to TRBJ2-1, with a tentative D call TRBD2 (6 bases). Per the germline V gene, CDR1 is SGHTS and CDR2 is YDEGEE. Trimming stripped 7 bases from V and 1 base from J, with 24 bases between. The CDR3 runs to 18 residues. The full variable domain, with the rest looked up from reference TRBV5-8 and TRBJ2-1, is EAGVTQSPTHLIKTRGQQATLRCSPISGHTSVYWYQQALGLGLQFLLWYDEGEERNRGNFPPRFSGRQFPNYSSELNVNALELEDSALYLCASPNPPGVSPSYNEQFFGPGTRLTVL.

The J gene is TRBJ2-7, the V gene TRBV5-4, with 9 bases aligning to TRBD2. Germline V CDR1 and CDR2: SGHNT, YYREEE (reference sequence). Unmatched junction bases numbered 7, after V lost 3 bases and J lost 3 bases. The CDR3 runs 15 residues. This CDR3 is CASSSPGLAHYEQYF. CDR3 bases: TGTGCCAGCAGCTCCCCGGGACTAGCCCACTACGAGCAGTACTTC.